The source of this T cell receptor (beta chain) is a study of blood T cell repertoires in COVID-19. In the study overall: Sites across the United States, Italy and Spain contributed samples from acute and convalescent COVID-19.

This CDR3 spans 12 amino acids. With 4 bases removed from V and 8 bases from J, the gap between germline ends came to 11 bases. Germline CDR1 reads GTSNPN; CDR2 reads SVGIG (reference sequence). The table came from immunoSEQ multiplex PCR; TCRdb's copy has only in-frame clones and leaves some out. The sample holds about 240,000 clones, roughly 91% seen once. Categorization into cohorts depended on clinical history that participants reported. This sequence was found in a woman in her twenties or thirties who had recovered from COVID-19. The sample taken for sequencing was PBMCs or T cells enriched from blood (not recorded which). The V and J genes are TRBV30 and TRBJ1-4; the D is unclear. CDR3 amino acids: CAWMPTQEKLFF. CDR3 nucleotides: TGTGCCTGGATGCCCACGCAGGAAAAACTGTTTTTT.